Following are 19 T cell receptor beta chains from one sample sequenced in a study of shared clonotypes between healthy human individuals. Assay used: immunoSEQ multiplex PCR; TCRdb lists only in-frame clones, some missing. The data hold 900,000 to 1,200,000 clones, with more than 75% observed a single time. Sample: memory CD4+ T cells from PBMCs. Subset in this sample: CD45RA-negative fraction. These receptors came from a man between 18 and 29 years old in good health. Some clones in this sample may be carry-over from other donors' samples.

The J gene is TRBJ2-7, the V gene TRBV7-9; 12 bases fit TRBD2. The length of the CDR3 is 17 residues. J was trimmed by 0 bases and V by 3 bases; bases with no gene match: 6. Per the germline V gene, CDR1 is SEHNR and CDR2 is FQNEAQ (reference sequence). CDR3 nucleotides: TGTGCCAGCAGCTTGGTGCCTAGCGGGAGGGCCTCCTACGAGCAGTACTTC. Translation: CASSLVPSGRASYEQYF. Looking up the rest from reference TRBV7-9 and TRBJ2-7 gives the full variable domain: DTGVSQNPRHKITKRGQNVTFRCDPISEHNRLYWYRQTLGQGPEFLTYFQNEAQLEKSRLLSDRFSAERPKGSFSTLEIQRTEQGDSAMYLCASSLVPSGRASYEQYFGPGTRLTVT.

CDR3 sequence reads: CALTGNEQFF. CDR3 nucleotide sequence: TGTGCCTTGACAGGGAATGAGCAGTTCTTC. The rearrangement links TRBV30 to TRBJ2-1; 7 nucleotides agree with TRBD1. With 7 bases clipped from V and 7 bases from J, the junction kept 1 base outside the gene matches. Germline CDR1 and CDR2: GTSNPN and SVGIG (reference sequence). This CDR3 region has 10 residues.

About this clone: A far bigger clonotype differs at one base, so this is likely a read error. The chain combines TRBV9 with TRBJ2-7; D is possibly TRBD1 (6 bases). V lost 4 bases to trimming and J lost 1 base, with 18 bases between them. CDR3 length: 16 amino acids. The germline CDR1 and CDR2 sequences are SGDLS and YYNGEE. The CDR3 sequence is CASSPRQDSLSYEQYF. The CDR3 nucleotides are TGTGCCAGCAGCCCACGACAGGACTCCCTTTCCTACGAGCAGTACTTC.

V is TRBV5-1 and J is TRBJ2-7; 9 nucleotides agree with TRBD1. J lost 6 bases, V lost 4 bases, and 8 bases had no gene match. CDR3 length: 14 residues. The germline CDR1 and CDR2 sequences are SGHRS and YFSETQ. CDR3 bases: TGCGCCAGCAGCGTGACAGGGGGTAAGGGCGAGCAGTACTTC. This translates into CASSVTGGKGEQYF. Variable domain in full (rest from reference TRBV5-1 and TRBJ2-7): KAGVTQTPRYLIKTRGQQVTLSCSPISGHRSVSWYQQTPGQGLQFLFEYFSETQRNKGNFPGRFSGRQFSNSRSEMNVSTLELGDSALYLCASSVTGGKGEQYFGPGTRLTVT.

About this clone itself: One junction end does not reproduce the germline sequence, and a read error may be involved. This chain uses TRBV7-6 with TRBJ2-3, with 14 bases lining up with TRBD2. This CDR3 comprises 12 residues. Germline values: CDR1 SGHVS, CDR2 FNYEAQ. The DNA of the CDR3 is TGTGCCAGCAGCGCGGGACTAGCGGGAGCGTACTTT. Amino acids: CASSAGLAGAYF.

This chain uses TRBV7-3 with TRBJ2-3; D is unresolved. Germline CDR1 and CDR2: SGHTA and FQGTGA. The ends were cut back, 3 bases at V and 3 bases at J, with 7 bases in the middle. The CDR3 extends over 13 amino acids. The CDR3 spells CASSFDVTDTQYF. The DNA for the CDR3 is TGTGCCAGCAGCTTCGATGTGACAGATACGCAGTATTTT.

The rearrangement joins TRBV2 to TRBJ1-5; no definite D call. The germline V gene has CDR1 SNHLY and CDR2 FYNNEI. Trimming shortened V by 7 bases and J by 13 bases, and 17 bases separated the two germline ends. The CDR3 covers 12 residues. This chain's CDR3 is CASNRLGEKQHF. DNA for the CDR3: TGTGCCAGCAATCGACTCGGGGAAAAACAGCATTTT.

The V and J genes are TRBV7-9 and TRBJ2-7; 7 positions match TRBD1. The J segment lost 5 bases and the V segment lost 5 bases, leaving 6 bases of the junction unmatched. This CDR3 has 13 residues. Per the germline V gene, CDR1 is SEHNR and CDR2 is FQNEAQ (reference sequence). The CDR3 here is CASSQTGVHEQYF. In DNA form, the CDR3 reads TGTGCCAGCAGCCAAACAGGGGTCCACGAGCAGTACTTC.

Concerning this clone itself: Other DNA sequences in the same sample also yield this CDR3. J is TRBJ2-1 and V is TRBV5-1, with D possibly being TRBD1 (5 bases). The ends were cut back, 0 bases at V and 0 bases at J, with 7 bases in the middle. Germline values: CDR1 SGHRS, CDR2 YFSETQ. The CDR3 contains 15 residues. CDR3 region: CASSLEGVSYNEQFF. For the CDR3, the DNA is TGCGCCAGCAGCTTGGAAGGGGTCTCCTACAATGAGCAGTTCTTC.

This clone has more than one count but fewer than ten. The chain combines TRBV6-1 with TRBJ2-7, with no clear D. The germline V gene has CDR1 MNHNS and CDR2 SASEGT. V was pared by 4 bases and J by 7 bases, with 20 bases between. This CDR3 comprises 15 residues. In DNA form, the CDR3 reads TGTGCCAGCAGTGGTGAGGTGGCCCCAGTAGGGGAGCAGTACTTC. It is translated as CASSGEVAPVGEQYF.

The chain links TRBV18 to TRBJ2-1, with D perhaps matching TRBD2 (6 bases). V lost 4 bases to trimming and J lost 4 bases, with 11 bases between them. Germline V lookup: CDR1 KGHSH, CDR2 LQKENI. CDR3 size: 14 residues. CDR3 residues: CASSRAGLYNEQFF. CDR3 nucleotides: TGTGCCAGCTCACGGGCGGGACTTTACAATGAGCAGTTCTTC.

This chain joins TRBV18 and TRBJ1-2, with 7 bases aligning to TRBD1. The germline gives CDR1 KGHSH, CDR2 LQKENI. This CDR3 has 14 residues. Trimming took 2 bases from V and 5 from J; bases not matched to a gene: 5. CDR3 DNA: TGTGCCAGCTCACCAGGGACAGTGGGGTATGGCTACACCTTC. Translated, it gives CASSPGTVGYGYTF.

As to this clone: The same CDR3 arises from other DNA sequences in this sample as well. The CDR3 protein is CASSLEQPQHF. CDR3 in DNA: TGTGCCAGCAGTTTGGAGCAGCCCCAGCATTTT. The V call is TRBV28, the J call TRBJ1-5; D unclear. V was pared by 3 bases and J by 7 bases, with 4 bases between. The germline gives CDR1 MDHEN, CDR2 SYDVKM. This CDR3 contains 11 residues.

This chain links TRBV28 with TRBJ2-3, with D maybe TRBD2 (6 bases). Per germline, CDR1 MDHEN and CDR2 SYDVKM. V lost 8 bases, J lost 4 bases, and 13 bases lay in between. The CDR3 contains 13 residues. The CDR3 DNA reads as TGTGCCAGCGCCACCGGGGGAGCAGATACGCAGTATTTT. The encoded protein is CASATGGADTQYF.

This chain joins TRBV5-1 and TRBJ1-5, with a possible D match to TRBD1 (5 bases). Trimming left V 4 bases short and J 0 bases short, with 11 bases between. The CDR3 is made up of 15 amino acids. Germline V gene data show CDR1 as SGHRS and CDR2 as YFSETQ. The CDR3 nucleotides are TGCGCCAGCAGCCCTCAAGGGGCTAGCAATCAGCCCCAGCATTTT. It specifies CASSPQGASNQPQHF. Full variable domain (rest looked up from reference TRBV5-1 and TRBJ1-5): KAGVTQTPRYLIKTRGQQVTLSCSPISGHRSVSWYQQTPGQGLQFLFEYFSETQRNKGNFPGRFSGRQFSNSRSEMNVSTLELGDSALYLCASSPQGASNQPQHFGDGTRLSIL.

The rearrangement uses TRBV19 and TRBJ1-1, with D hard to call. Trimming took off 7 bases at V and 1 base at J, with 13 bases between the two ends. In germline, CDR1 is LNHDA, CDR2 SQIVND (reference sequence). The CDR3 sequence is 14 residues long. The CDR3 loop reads CASTNTPQNTEAFF. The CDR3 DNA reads TGTGCCAGTACCAATACTCCGCAGAACACTGAAGCTTTCTTT.

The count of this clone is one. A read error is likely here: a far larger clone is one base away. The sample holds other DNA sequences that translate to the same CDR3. This CDR3 reads CSASGDTEAFF. The CDR3 nucleotides are TGCAGTGCTAGTGGGGACACTGAAGCTTTCTTT. The chain carries TRBV20-1 and TRBJ1-1, with unresolved D. Per the germline V gene, CDR1 is DFQATT and CDR2 is SNEGSKA (reference sequence). The germline V and J ends were trimmed by 3 bases and 3 bases, with 5 bases remaining between them. The CDR3 loop spans 11 amino acids.

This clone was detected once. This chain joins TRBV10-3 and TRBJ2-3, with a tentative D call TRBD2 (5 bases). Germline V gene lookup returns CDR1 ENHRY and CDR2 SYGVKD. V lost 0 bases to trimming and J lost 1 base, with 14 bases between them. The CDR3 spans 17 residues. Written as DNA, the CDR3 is TGTGCCATCAGTGAGTCGAAAGAGGGATTCGGCACAGATACGCAGTATTTT. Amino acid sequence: CAISESKEGFGTDTQYF.

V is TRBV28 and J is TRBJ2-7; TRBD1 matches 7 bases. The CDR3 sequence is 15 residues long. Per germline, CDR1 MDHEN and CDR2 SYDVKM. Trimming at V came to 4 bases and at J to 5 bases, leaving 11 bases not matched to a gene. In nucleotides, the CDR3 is TGTGCCAGCAGTTCGTCACAGGGGATTCGGGACGAGCAGTACTTC. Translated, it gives CASSSSQGIRDEQYF.